The present TCR beta chain was sequenced within a study of post-analysis software for immune sequencing data. Overall study context: Disease trajectories encompassed relapsing-remitting, secondary progressive and progressive-relapsing multiple sclerosis.

Points on this clonotype: Its antigen is not known.

Every TCR beta cDNA library bore unique molecular identifiers. Starting from about 0.94 to 9.7 million T cells, the study yielded roughly 0.5 million cDNA molecules. TCRdb re-analysed the PCR reads in MiXCR, keeping a single row per CDR3 protein. The sample yields around 710,000 distinct CDR3 sequences, 46% seen once. Broader study findings: There were five TRBV segments more frequent in patients than controls, and TRBV5-6, TRBV5-1 and TRBV20-1 were among them. People with multiple sclerosis had a significantly lower normalized Chao1 diversity than controls did.

Trimming removed 0 bases at V and 3 bases at J, with 15 bases between. Germline CDR1 PRHDT, CDR2 FYEKMQ (reference sequence). The CDR3 has 16 amino acids. Sequenced material: blood. J is TRBJ2-7 and V is TRBV13; the D is unclear. The source is a girl between 10 and 17 years old with multiple sclerosis. The DNA for the CDR3 is TGTGCCAGCAGCTTAGGGTCCAACATACTATACTACGAGCAGTACTTC. It translates to CASSLGSNILYYEQYF. Together with reference TRBV13 and TRBJ2-7, the CDR3 gives the full variable domain: AAGVIQSPRHLIKEKRETATLKCYPIPRHDTVYWYQQGPGQDPQFLISFYEKMQSDKGSIPDRFSAQQFSDYHSELNMSSLELGDSALYFCASSLGSNILYYEQYFGPGTRLTVT.